The rows below give T cell receptor beta chains drawn from one sample of a study of blood T cell repertoires in COVID-19. Profiled with immunoSEQ multiplex PCR; TCRdb holds only in-frame clones, not every one. This table holds around 86,000 clones, about 85% found once. The material sequenced was peripheral blood. Receptors originate from a human donor in a cohort sampled during active COVID-19. Both conserved end residues are part of each CDR3. The D gene is left open where the match is weak. Size values are once, few and many counts, or a class for expanded clones, and some rows have none.

clone size	V gene	D gene	J gene	CDR3 DNA	CDR3 protein
few	TRBV5-4	TRBD1	TRBJ2-1	TGTGCCATGCTGACAGGGAATTCCTACAATGAGCAGTTCTTC	CAMLTGNSYNEQFF
-	TRBV7-9	TRBD1	TRBJ1-6	TGTGCCAGCAGCACAGGGGATTCACCCCTCCACTTT	CASSTGDSPLHF
-	TRBV6-2/TRBV6-3	TRBD2	TRBJ2-7	TGTGCCAGCAGCCTCGGACTAGCGGGAGGGCTATCCTACGAGCAGTACTTC	CASSLGLAGGLSYEQYF
-	TRBV4-1	TRBD2	TRBJ2-1	TGCGCCAGCAGCCTTTCCGGGACTAGCGGGTGGAATGAGCAGTTCTTC	CASSLSGTSGWNEQFF
-	TRBV5-1	-	TRBJ2-5	TGCGCCAGCAGCTTGGCCGAAGAGACCCAGTACTTC	CASSLAEETQYF
-	TRBV6-5	-	TRBJ2-3	TGTGCCAGCACGCAGGGGGATACGCAGTATTTT	CASTQGDTQYF
once	TRBV7-3	TRBD1	TRBJ2-5	TGTGCCAGCAGCCCAACAGGGGGCGAGAATATCGGGGAGACCCAGTACTTC	CASSPTGGENIGETQYF
-	TRBV29-1	TRBD1	TRBJ2-5	TGCAGCGTTTCCACAGGGGGCGCGGGGGAGACCCAGTACTTC	CSVSTGGAGETQYF
-	TRBV7-8	-	TRBJ1-2	TGTGCCAGCAGCTTAGCTGGGGGGGTTAACTATGGCTACACCTTC	CASSLAGGVNYGYTF
-	TRBV5-1	-	TRBJ2-3	TGCGCCAGCAGCTGGCAGACTAGCACAGATACGCAGTATTTT	CASSWQTSTDTQYF
-	TRBV7-2	-	TRBJ2-2	TGTGCCAGCAGCTTAAGGGGGGACAGGAACACCGGGGAGCTGTTTTTT	CASSLRGDRNTGELFF
-	TRBV11-2	-	TRBJ1-2	TGTGCCAGCAGCCCCGCCTCGGGGGATCTTAACTATGGCTACACCTTC	CASSPASGDLNYGYTF
-	TRBV11-1	TRBD1	TRBJ2-3	TGTGCCAGCAGCTCTGACAGGGACACGCAGTATTTT	CASSSDRDTQYF
-	TRBV5-1	TRBD1	TRBJ2-7	TGCGCCAGCAGCTTGGGACACAGGGGTGGGGGAGAGCAGTACTTC	CASSLGHRGGGEQYF
-	TRBV7-9	TRBD2	TRBJ2-7	TGTGCCAGCAGCGACCGCGGACTAGTCGGGGAGCAGTACTTC	CASSDRGLVGEQYF
-	TRBV11-3	TRBD2	TRBJ2-1	TGTGCCAGCAGCTTAGTTTCTAGCGGGGGAAAATTTGACAATGAGCAGTTCTTC	CASSLVSSGGKFDNEQFF
once	TRBV28	TRBD1	TRBJ2-3	TGTGCCAGCAATACAGGGGGCGGGACAGATACGCAGTATTTT	CASNTGGGTDTQYF
-	TRBV4-3	TRBD1	TRBJ1-2	TGCGCCAGCAGCCAAGATGAGGCAGGGGGATATGGCTACACCTTC	CASSQDEAGGYGYTF
-	TRBV4-1	TRBD1	TRBJ2-7	TGCGCCACCGGGGACAGCCCTCAGGAGCAGTACTTC	CATGDSPQEQYF
few	TRBV4-3	TRBD1	TRBJ1-5	TGCGCCAGCAGCCAAGATCTCGGGAGGACAGGGCTTAAGCCCCAGCATTTT	CASSQDLGRTGLKPQHF
-	TRBV28	TRBD2	TRBJ2-7	TGTGCCAGCAGGCCCGGTGGACTAGGCTCCTACGAGCAGTACTTC	CASRPGGLGSYEQYF
once	TRBV12-3/TRBV12-4	TRBD2	TRBJ2-7	TGTGCCAGCAGAGTAGCGGGAGGCGAGCAGTACTTC	CASRVAGGEQYF
-	TRBV5-1	-	TRBJ1-4	TGCGCCAGCAGCTTGGATGGGGGCGAACTGTTTTTT	CASSLDGGELFF
few	TRBV5-1	-	TRBJ1-1	TGCGCCAGCAGCTTTCAATCCCCCTATGAGGGTGAAGCTTTCTTT	CASSFQSPYEGEAFF
-	TRBV29-1	-	TRBJ2-7	TGCAGCGTCCTGTCTGGGGCGAACGAGCAGTACTTC	CSVLSGANEQYF
-	TRBV7-2	-	TRBJ1-1	TGTGCCAGCAGCTCGAGCCGGGGGGGAGTCGAAGCTTTCTTT	CASSSSRGGVEAFF
-	TRBV11-2	-	TRBJ1-2	TGTGCCAGCAGCTTAGAGGCGCAGGGGCAAGGAGGTGGCTACACCTTC	CASSLEAQGQGGGYTF
-	TRBV30	TRBD1	TRBJ2-2	TGTGCCTGGGCAGGGGGCGTGAACACCGGGGAGCTGTTTTTT	CAWAGGVNTGELFF
-	TRBV19	-	TRBJ1-5	TGTGCCAGTAGTATCCAAGGTCCAGGCCAGCCCCAGCATTTT	CASSIQGPGQPQHF
-	TRBV7-9	-	TRBJ2-5	TGTGCCAGCAGCTCCGGGACGACTAGGTGGTCCCAGTACTTC	CASSSGTTRWSQYF
-	TRBV24-1	-	TRBJ2-7	TGTGCCACCAGTGAGGGGGACACCCAACGCTACGAGCAGTACTTC	CATSEGDTQRYEQYF
once	TRBV5-4	TRBD1	TRBJ1-2	TGTGCCAGCAGCTTCGCTACCGGGACAGGGATTTATGGCTACACCTTC	CASSFATGTGIYGYTF